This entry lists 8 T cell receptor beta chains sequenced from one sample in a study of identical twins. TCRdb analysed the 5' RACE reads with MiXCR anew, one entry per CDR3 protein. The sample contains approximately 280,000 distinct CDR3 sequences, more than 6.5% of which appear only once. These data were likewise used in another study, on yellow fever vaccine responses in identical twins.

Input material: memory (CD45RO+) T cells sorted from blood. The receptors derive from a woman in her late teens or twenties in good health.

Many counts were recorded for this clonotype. CDR3 residues: CASSPNPTGRNTEAFF. CDR3 DNA: TGCGCCAGCAGCCCAAATCCTACAGGGCGGAACACTGAAGCTTTCTTT. The chain employs TRBV5-1 and TRBJ1-1, with a tentative D call TRBD1 (6 bases). Germline-derived CDR1 and CDR2 are SGHRS and YFSETQ. CDR3 length equals 16 residues. Trimming took 4 bases from V and 1 from J, leaving 17 bases between them.

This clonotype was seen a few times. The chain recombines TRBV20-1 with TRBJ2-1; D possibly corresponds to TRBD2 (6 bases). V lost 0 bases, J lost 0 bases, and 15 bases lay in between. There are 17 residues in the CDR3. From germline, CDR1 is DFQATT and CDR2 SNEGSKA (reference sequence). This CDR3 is CSARDPGSSASYNEQFF. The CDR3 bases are TGCAGTGCTAGAGATCCCGGGAGTTCCGCCTCCTACAATGAGCAGTTCTTC.

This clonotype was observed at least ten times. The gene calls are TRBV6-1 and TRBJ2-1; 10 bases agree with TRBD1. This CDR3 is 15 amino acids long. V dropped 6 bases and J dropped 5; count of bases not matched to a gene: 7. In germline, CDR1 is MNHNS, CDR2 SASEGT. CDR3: CASSPTGQGNNEQFF. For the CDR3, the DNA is TGTGCCAGCAGCCCCACGGGACAGGGGAACAATGAGCAGTTCTTC.

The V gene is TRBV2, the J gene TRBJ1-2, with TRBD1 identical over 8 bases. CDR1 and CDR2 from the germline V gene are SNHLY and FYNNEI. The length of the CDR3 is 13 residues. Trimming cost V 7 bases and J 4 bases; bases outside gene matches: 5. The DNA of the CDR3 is TGTGCCAGCAAACCGGGACAGGCCTATGGCTACACCTTC. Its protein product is CASKPGQAYGYTF.

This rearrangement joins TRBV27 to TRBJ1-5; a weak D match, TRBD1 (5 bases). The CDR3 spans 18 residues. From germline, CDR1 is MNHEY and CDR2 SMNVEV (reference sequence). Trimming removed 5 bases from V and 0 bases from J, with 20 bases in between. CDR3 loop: CASSPDGGLSYSNQPQHF. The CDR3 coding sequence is TGTGCCAGCAGTCCGGACGGGGGACTAAGTTATAGCAATCAGCCCCAGCATTTT.

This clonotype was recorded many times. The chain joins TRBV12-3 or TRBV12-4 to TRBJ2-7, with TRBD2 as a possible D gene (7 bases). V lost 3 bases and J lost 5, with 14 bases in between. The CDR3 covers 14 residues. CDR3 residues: CASSFTGRGDEQYF. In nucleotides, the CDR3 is TGTGCCAGCAGTTTTACAGGGAGGGGAGACGAGCAGTACTTC.

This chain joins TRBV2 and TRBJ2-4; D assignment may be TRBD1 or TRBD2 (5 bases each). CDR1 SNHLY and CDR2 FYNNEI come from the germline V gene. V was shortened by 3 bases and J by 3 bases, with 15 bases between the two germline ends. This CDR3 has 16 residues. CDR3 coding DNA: TGTGCCAGCAGTGACGCCCCCGGGACGGGCAAAAACATTCAGTACTTC. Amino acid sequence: CASSDAPGTGKNIQYF.

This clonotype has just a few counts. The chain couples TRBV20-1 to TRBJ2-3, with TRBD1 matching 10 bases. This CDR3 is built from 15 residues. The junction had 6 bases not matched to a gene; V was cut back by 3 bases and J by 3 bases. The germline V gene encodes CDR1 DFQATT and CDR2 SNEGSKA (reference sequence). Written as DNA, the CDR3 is TGCAGTGCTAGCGGGGGACAGGGGACGACAGATACGCAGTATTTT. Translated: CSASGGQGTTDTQYF.